This TCR beta chain appears in the sequencing data of a study of STAT5B mutations in CD4+ large granular lymphocyte leukemia (dated by TCRdb to the early 2020s). Broadly, across the study: Among the healthy controls, the CDR3 'QG' motif was associated with a particular HLA allele. TCRbeta repertoires of CD4+ T-cell large granular lymphocyte leukemia patients were compared with those of healthy blood donors. The purity of purified fractions was confirmed by flow cytometry on FACSCanto II or FACSVerse to exceed 95% among lymphocytes. The full study reports these points: Compared with healthy CD4+ repertoires, CD4-sorted patient repertoires appeared more clonal, and this difference remained even after the putative leukemic clones were removed. The data were not HLA-matched, and the higher clonality in CD4+ T-LGLL than in CD8+ T-LGLL could be due to the relatively small sample size. TRBV06-family usage was enriched among the top patient clones (8/27) compared with healthy controls (2/35). Main leukemic clonotypes were private to each patient, although roughly 25% appeared at low frequency in other patients' non-leukemic repertoires.

V has 5 bases trimmed and J has 9 bases trimmed; junction bases matching no gene number 14. The germline V gene specifies SGHVS as CDR1 and FNYEAQ as CDR2. Including cysteine and phenylalanine, the CDR3 has 16 amino acids. Only the CDR3 DNA is retained, 48 bases long and in frame from the first base. TCRbeta rearrangements were sequenced from genomic DNA using the immunoSEQ assay at survey resolution. On the study's bioinformatics: In the TCR sequencing data, the lowest productive clonotype frequency that could be detected was 2.59 x 10-5. Only productive TCRbeta rearrangements, meaning sequences that were complete and in-frame, were kept for the analyses. Simpson clonality, calculated in the immunoSEQ Analyzer version 3.0, was used as the measure of sample clonality. Clones were binned by frequency as very rare, small, medium, large (1-20%) or hyperexpanded (>20%). Generation probabilities were estimated with OLGA 1.2.3, V-gene circos plots were made with VDJtools, specificities were looked up in VDJdb, and CDR3 motifs were identified with GLIPH. Held by TCRdb, this immuneACCESS table contains in-frame sequences only and omits some clones. Under half of the omission traces to an unresolved V gene where checked; the cause of the rest is unknown. V and J calls and clone size are given by that table; D and trimming were obtained from the DNA. The sample profile shows about 23,000 clones; around three quarters of them were found once. The leading ten clones occupy around 0.4% of the sample.

With respect to this clone: Its antigen has not been determined. Base quality data are lacking; no much larger clone is found one base away.

Buffy coats from 35 to 45 blood donors, supplied by the Finnish Red Cross blood service, were used as healthy controls. All TCR-sequenced material derived from peripheral blood: patient blood samples and healthy donor buffy coats. Ficoll-Hypaque gradient centrifugation was used to isolate peripheral blood mononuclear cells. CD4+ cells were purified magnetically from the buffy coats of healthy controls. Genomic DNA was extracted using the Gentra Puregene Cell and Tissue kit, and a Qubit 2.0 fluorometer was used to quantify it. The chain is assembled from TRBV7-6 and TRBJ2-1; the central 9 bases match TRBD2. Sequencing was done on a sample of CD4+ T cells from blood buffy coats. The sequence came from a human donor in good health. The sequenced DNA: TGTGCCAGCAGCCGCCGGGGGGTAGCGGGAGTTTTTGAGCAGTTCTTC. Its amino acids are CASSRRGVAGVFEQFF.